A selection of T cell receptor beta chains follows, all from one sample in a study of T cell responses to AZD1222 COVID-19 vaccine. The method was immunoSEQ multiplex PCR; TCRdb's version includes in-frame clones alone and lacks a portion of them. The repertoire holds under 50,000 clones, with just under 80% as singletons. Sequencing used peripheral blood, obtained 28 days after the second dose of the MenACWY control vaccine. The source of these receptors is an adult who received the MenACWY meningococcal vaccine as a control. CDR3s include the opening cysteine and the closing phenylalanine or tryptophan. Each record gives: D gene, V gene, clone size, J gene, CDR3 DNA, CDR3 protein. A D gene is named only where the DNA matches it firmly. The listing skips clone size in some rows; elsewhere it reads once, few, many or a size class.

d_gene: TRBD2; v_gene: TRBV9; abundance: NA; j_gene: TRBJ2-1; CDR3nt: TGTGCCAGCAGCGTGGGACTAGCGGGGGTCAATGAGCAGTTCTTC; CDR3aa: CASSVGLAGVNEQFF
d_gene: NA; v_gene: TRBV2; abundance: NA; j_gene: TRBJ1-4; CDR3nt: TGTGCCAGCAAGAGGACAGTTAATGAAAAACTGTTTTTT; CDR3aa: CASKRTVNEKLFF
d_gene: TRBD1; v_gene: TRBV29-1; abundance: NA; j_gene: TRBJ2-4; CDR3nt: TGCAGCGTTGACCCGGGACAGTCACAAAACATTCAGTACTTC; CDR3aa: CSVDPGQSQNIQYF
d_gene: TRBD1; v_gene: TRBV10-3; abundance: NA; j_gene: TRBJ1-2; CDR3nt: TGTGCCATTTCTAACAGGGGGCTCAGCTATGGCTACACCTTC; CDR3aa: CAISNRGLSYGYTF
d_gene: NA; v_gene: TRBV28; abundance: NA; j_gene: TRBJ2-7; CDR3nt: TGTGCCAGCAGTTTAACAAGCTTCTCTCACGAGCAGTACTTC; CDR3aa: CASSLTSFSHEQYF
d_gene: NA; v_gene: TRBV3-1/TRBV3-2; abundance: few; j_gene: TRBJ1-3; CDR3nt: TGTGCCAGCAGCCACCAGTCAGCCTCTGGAAACACCATATATTTT; CDR3aa: CASSHQSASGNTIYF
d_gene: NA; v_gene: TRBV28; abundance: NA; j_gene: TRBJ1-3; CDR3nt: TGTGCCAGCAGTTTAGTGGGCGCCAACTCTGGAAACACCATATATTTT; CDR3aa: CASSLVGANSGNTIYF
d_gene: NA; v_gene: TRBV12-5; abundance: NA; j_gene: TRBJ1-6; CDR3nt: TGTGCTAGTGCCATAACAGGCCTCAATTCACCCCTCCACTTT; CDR3aa: CASAITGLNSPLHF
d_gene: TRBD1; v_gene: TRBV28; abundance: NA; j_gene: TRBJ1-2; CDR3nt: TGTGCCAGCAGTTTGGAGGGACAGGGGGCTTATTATGGCTACACCTTC; CDR3aa: CASSLEGQGAYYGYTF
d_gene: NA; v_gene: TRBV25-1; abundance: NA; j_gene: TRBJ2-5; CDR3nt: TGTGCCAGCAGTGAAGATGGGGGTCGGGAGACCCAGTACTTC; CDR3aa: CASSEDGGRETQYF
d_gene: TRBD2; v_gene: TRBV28; abundance: once; j_gene: TRBJ2-5; CDR3nt: TGTGCCAGCAGTTTAATGGGTAGCGGGGTGCAAGAGACCCAGTACTTC; CDR3aa: CASSLMGSGVQETQYF
d_gene: NA; v_gene: TRBV19; abundance: NA; j_gene: TRBJ1-1; CDR3nt: TGTGCCAGTAGTATAGCCCCCCGTTTGAGGCGAATGAACACTGAAGCTTTCTTT; CDR3aa: CASSIAPRLRRMNTEAFF
d_gene: TRBD1; v_gene: TRBV25-1; abundance: NA; j_gene: TRBJ1-6; CDR3nt: TGTGCCAGCAAGGGGACAGGGAGGTCACCCCTCCACTTT; CDR3aa: CASKGTGRSPLHF
d_gene: NA; v_gene: TRBV30; abundance: NA; j_gene: TRBJ1-5; CDR3nt: TGTGCCTGGAGTAATGGGGCGAAAGGGCCCCAGCATTTT; CDR3aa: CAWSNGAKGPQHF
d_gene: TRBD1; v_gene: TRBV25-1; abundance: NA; j_gene: TRBJ1-1; CDR3nt: TGTGCCAGCAGTGAATTAACAGGGGGATCCAACACTGAAGCTTTCTTT; CDR3aa: CASSELTGGSNTEAFF
d_gene: TRBD1; v_gene: TRBV5-1; abundance: NA; j_gene: TRBJ1-4; CDR3nt: TGCGCCAGCAGCCCAGGGGGGGGCAGAGCTAATGAAAAACTGTTTTTT; CDR3aa: CASSPGGGRANEKLFF
d_gene: NA; v_gene: TRBV19; abundance: NA; j_gene: TRBJ1-1; CDR3nt: TGTGCCAGTAGTATCGAGGGGGGCCGAATGAACACTGAAGCTTTCTTT; CDR3aa: CASSIEGGRMNTEAFF
d_gene: TRBD1; v_gene: TRBV5-1; abundance: NA; j_gene: TRBJ1-2; CDR3nt: TGCGCCAGCAGCTTAGACAGGGGGTTTGGTGGCTACACCTTC; CDR3aa: CASSLDRGFGGYTF
d_gene: TRBD1; v_gene: TRBV3-1/TRBV3-2; abundance: NA; j_gene: TRBJ2-7; CDR3nt: TGTGCCAGCAGCTATGGGACAGCCCACTACGAGCAGTACTTC; CDR3aa: CASSYGTAHYEQYF
d_gene: NA; v_gene: TRBV28; abundance: NA; j_gene: TRBJ1-6; CDR3nt: TGTGCTTTAGGGTTGTCCTATAATTCACCCCTCCACTTT; CDR3aa: CALGLSYNSPLHF
d_gene: TRBD1; v_gene: TRBV27; abundance: NA; j_gene: TRBJ2-2; CDR3nt: TGTGCCAGCAGTCTCGGGACAGGGCGGCGGGAGCTGTTTTTT; CDR3aa: CASSLGTGRRELFF
d_gene: NA; v_gene: TRBV2; abundance: NA; j_gene: TRBJ2-3; CDR3nt: TGTGCCAGCAGTGAGGGGTTTGCCGGGGGTACGCAGTATTTT; CDR3aa: CASSEGFAGGTQYF
d_gene: NA; v_gene: TRBV2; abundance: NA; j_gene: TRBJ2-1; CDR3nt: TGTGCCAGCGGAACAGGGCCCCTCTCCTACAATGAGCAGTTCTTC; CDR3aa: CASGTGPLSYNEQFF
d_gene: TRBD1; v_gene: TRBV6-5; abundance: NA; j_gene: TRBJ1-1; CDR3nt: TGTGCCAGCAACCCCAGGGGGCGCCGTCCTGAAGCTTTCTTT; CDR3aa: CASNPRGRRPEAFF
d_gene: NA; v_gene: TRBV18; abundance: few; j_gene: TRBJ1-6; CDR3nt: TGTGCCAGCTCACCAACGCTCCAACGGGATTCACCCCTCCACTTT; CDR3aa: CASSPTLQRDSPLHF
d_gene: NA; v_gene: TRBV6-1; abundance: NA; j_gene: TRBJ1-2; CDR3nt: TGTGCCAGCAGTGACAGGGGAAGAGGCTACACCTTC; CDR3aa: CASSDRGRGYTF
d_gene: NA; v_gene: TRBV4-2; abundance: once; j_gene: TRBJ2-2; CDR3nt: TGTGCCAGCAGCCTTGGGACCACCGGGGAGCTGTTTTTT; CDR3aa: CASSLGTTGELFF
d_gene: NA; v_gene: TRBV5-1; abundance: NA; j_gene: TRBJ1-3; CDR3nt: TGCGCCAGCAGCTTGGATGTGCAGGGAAACACCATATATTTT; CDR3aa: CASSLDVQGNTIYF
d_gene: NA; v_gene: TRBV19; abundance: few; j_gene: TRBJ1-5; CDR3nt: TGTGCCAGTAGTATAGACAGCGGAAGATCGAACAATCAGCCCCAGCATTTT; CDR3aa: CASSIDSGRSNNQPQHF
d_gene: NA; v_gene: TRBV3-1/TRBV3-2; abundance: NA; j_gene: TRBJ1-1; CDR3nt: TGTGCCAGCAGCCAGGGAAGGGGGGGGAACACTGAAGCTTTCTTT; CDR3aa: CASSQGRGGNTEAFF
d_gene: NA; v_gene: TRBV7-9; abundance: few; j_gene: TRBJ1-3; CDR3nt: TGTGCCAGCAGCCCCCGATGGTGGGGGCAAGAATTTAGAAACACCATATATTTT; CDR3aa: CASSPRWWGQEFRNTIYF
d_gene: NA; v_gene: TRBV19; abundance: NA; j_gene: TRBJ1-6; CDR3nt: TGTGCCAGCGGACCGTATAATTCACCCCTCCACTTT; CDR3aa: CASGPYNSPLHF
d_gene: NA; v_gene: TRBV28; abundance: NA; j_gene: TRBJ2-7; CDR3nt: TGTGCCAGCAGTCCCCTCGGCGGCTCCTACGAGCAGTACTTC; CDR3aa: CASSPLGGSYEQYF
d_gene: TRBD2; v_gene: TRBV7-8; abundance: once; j_gene: TRBJ2-7; CDR3nt: TGTGCCAGCAGCTCTCGGACTAGCGGGGAGGGCGGAACCTACGAGCAGTACTTC; CDR3aa: CASSSRTSGEGGTYEQYF
d_gene: NA; v_gene: TRBV11-2; abundance: NA; j_gene: TRBJ1-1; CDR3nt: TGTGCCAGCAGCGGACCGACGTCGAACACTGAAGCTTTCTTT; CDR3aa: CASSGPTSNTEAFF
d_gene: NA; v_gene: TRBV11-3; abundance: NA; j_gene: TRBJ2-1; CDR3nt: TGTGCCAGCAGCGGACTACAGGGAGGGTACAATGAGCAGTTCTTC; CDR3aa: CASSGLQGGYNEQFF
d_gene: NA; v_gene: TRBV5-1; abundance: NA; j_gene: TRBJ1-2; CDR3nt: TGCGCCAGCAGCTTGCAGGAGGGCTATGGCTACACCTTC; CDR3aa: CASSLQEGYGYTF
d_gene: NA; v_gene: TRBV3-1/TRBV3-2; abundance: NA; j_gene: TRBJ1-1; CDR3nt: TGTGCCAGCAGAGCCAATTCTATCTTGACCCGGGGTGAAGCTTTCTTT; CDR3aa: CASRANSILTRGEAFF
d_gene: TRBD1; v_gene: TRBV11-2; abundance: NA; j_gene: TRBJ1-2; CDR3nt: TGTGCCAGCAGCCCGGGGGACAGTAACTATGGCTACACCTTC; CDR3aa: CASSPGDSNYGYTF
d_gene: TRBD1; v_gene: TRBV25-1; abundance: NA; j_gene: TRBJ2-4; CDR3nt: TGTGCCAGCACCAGGGGGAACATTCAGTACTTC; CDR3aa: CASTRGNIQYF
d_gene: TRBD1; v_gene: TRBV28; abundance: NA; j_gene: TRBJ1-2; CDR3nt: TGTGCCAGCAGACCGGGGACAGGGGGCTGGTATGGCTACACCTTC; CDR3aa: CASRPGTGGWYGYTF
d_gene: NA; v_gene: TRBV29-1; abundance: NA; j_gene: TRBJ1-1; CDR3nt: TGCAGCGTTGAAGATCACAGGGTAAACACTGAAGCTTTCTTT; CDR3aa: CSVEDHRVNTEAFF
d_gene: TRBD1; v_gene: TRBV28; abundance: NA; j_gene: TRBJ1-6; CDR3nt: TGTGCCAGCAGTGGGACAGGGTATTCACCCCTCCACTTT; CDR3aa: CASSGTGYSPLHF
d_gene: NA; v_gene: TRBV4-1; abundance: once; j_gene: TRBJ1-1; CDR3nt: TGCGCCAGCAGCCAGGACCCACGATGGAACACTGAAGCTTTCTTT; CDR3aa: CASSQDPRWNTEAFF
d_gene: TRBD2; v_gene: TRBV7-7; abundance: NA; j_gene: TRBJ2-2; CDR3nt: TGTGCCAGCAGCGCGGGGACTAGCGGGGGAACCGGGGAGCTGTTTTTT; CDR3aa: CASSAGTSGGTGELFF
d_gene: NA; v_gene: TRBV5-1; abundance: NA; j_gene: TRBJ1-4; CDR3nt: TGCGCCAGCAAGACCTCCGGGGGAAATGAAAAACTGTTTTTT; CDR3aa: CASKTSGGNEKLFF
d_gene: NA; v_gene: TRBV6-1; abundance: few; j_gene: TRBJ2-7; CDR3nt: TGTGCCAGCAGTGAATCGGGGGGAGGGGGGACCTCCTACGAGCAGTACTTC; CDR3aa: CASSESGGGGTSYEQYF
d_gene: TRBD2; v_gene: TRBV6-6; abundance: NA; j_gene: TRBJ2-6; CDR3nt: TGTGCCAGCAGTTGGACTAGCTCTGGGGCCAACGTCCTGACTTTC; CDR3aa: CASSWTSSGANVLTF
d_gene: NA; v_gene: TRBV12-3/TRBV12-4; abundance: NA; j_gene: TRBJ1-1; CDR3nt: TGTGCCAGCAGTTTATGGGCCTTCACTGAAGCTTTCTTT; CDR3aa: CASSLWAFTEAFF
d_gene: NA; v_gene: TRBV19; abundance: NA; j_gene: TRBJ1-1; CDR3nt: TGTGCCAGCCGACCGGACGGGACCCTGAACACTGAAGCTTTCTTT; CDR3aa: CASRPDGTLNTEAFF